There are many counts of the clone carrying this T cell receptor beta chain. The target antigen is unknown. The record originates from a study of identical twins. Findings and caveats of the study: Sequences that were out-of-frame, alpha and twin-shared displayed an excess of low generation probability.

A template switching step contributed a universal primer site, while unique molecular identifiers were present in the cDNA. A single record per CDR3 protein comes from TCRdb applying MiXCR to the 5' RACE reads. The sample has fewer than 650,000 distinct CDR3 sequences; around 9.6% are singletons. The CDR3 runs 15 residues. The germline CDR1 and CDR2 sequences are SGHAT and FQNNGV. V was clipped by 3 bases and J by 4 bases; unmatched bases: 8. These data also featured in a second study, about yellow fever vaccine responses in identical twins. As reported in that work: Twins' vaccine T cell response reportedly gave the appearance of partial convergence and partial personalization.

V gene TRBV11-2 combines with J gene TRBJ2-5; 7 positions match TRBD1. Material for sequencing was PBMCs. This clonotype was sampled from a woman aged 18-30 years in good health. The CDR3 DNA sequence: TGTGCCAGCAGCTTCCCAGACAGGGCCCCAGAGACCCAGTACTTC. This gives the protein CASSFPDRAPETQYF.